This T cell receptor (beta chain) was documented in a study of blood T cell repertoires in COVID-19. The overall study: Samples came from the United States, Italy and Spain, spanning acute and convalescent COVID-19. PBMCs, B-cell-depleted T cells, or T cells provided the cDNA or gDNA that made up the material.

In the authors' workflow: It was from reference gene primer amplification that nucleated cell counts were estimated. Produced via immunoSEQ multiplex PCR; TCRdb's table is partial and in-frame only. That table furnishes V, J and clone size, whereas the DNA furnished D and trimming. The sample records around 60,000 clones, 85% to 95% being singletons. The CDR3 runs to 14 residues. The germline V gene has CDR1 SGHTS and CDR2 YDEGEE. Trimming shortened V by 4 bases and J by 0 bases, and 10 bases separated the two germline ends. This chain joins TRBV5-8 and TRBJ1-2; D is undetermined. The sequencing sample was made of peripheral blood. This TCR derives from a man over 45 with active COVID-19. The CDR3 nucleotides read TGTGCCAGCAGCGCCATGGTAGCTAACTATGGCTACACCTTC. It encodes CASSAMVANYGYTF.